This TCR beta chain was documented in a study of OX40 agonist ivuxolimab in advanced cancers. For context, the study as a whole: The costimulatory receptor OX40 (CD134) was targeted by ivuxolimab, a fully human IgG2 agonistic monoclonal antibody. Intravenous ivuxolimab was administered to patients every 2 weeks at six dose levels: 0.01, 0.1, 0.3, 1.5, 3 and 10 mg/kg. Of the approximately 50 dose-escalation patients, hepatocellular carcinoma was present in about 20, melanoma in some 15, renal cell carcinoma in 9 and head and neck cancer in 9. The dose-escalation cohort was 80% to 90% male with a mean age of approximately 60 years, ranging from roughly 20 to 80. Patients were allowed to have had prior anti-PD-1, anti-PD-L1 or anti-CTLA-4 therapy, and approximately 41% of the dose-escalation patients had previously received checkpoint inhibitors. Partial responses were achieved by three dose-escalation patients, of whom one had hepatocellular carcinoma and two had cutaneous melanoma. The purpose of peripheral TCRbeta sequencing was to test whether ivuxolimab changed TCR sequence diversity and led to clonal T-cell expansion. The paper covers the monotherapy dose-escalation part of the phase I ivuxolimab trial, which included N ≈ 50 patients. Overall study outcomes, separate from this receptor: After ivuxolimab, expanded clones were on average more numerous among CD8+ T cells than among CD4+ T cells. The antigen specificity of the clonally expanded peripheral T cells was not determined. In the 0.1-3.0 mg/kg groups, partial responders had among the lowest normalized peripheral clonal expansion, particularly in CD8+ T cells. At doses from 0.1 to 3.0 mg/kg, clonal expansion was seen in both CD4+ and CD8+ blood T cells between baseline and week 6. Low levels of normalized T-cell clonal expansion were also seen in some patients who did not respond.

Patients with autoimmune disease history or receiving systemic immunosuppression were excluded from the trial. Peripheral blood for TCR sequencing was collected from all dose cohorts at baseline, on cycle 4 day 1, and on cycle 7 day 1. Samples came from an open-label, multicenter, first-in-human phase I dose-escalation trial of ivuxolimab. Adults with locally advanced or metastatic melanoma, renal cell, hepatocellular, or head and neck squamous cell carcinoma were enrolled in the trial. Before TCR sequencing, CD4+ T cells and CD8+ T cells from peripheral blood were sorted into separate populations. Concerning this clone itself: Its antigen is currently not known. Base-call qualities are not available, and no considerably larger clone is one nucleotide away.

Genomic DNA was extracted from sorted cells for sequencing of the TCRbeta CDR3 region. The immunoSEQ Assay was used to sequence the TCRbeta CDR3 regions. As stored in TCRdb, this immuneACCESS dataset retains in-frame rearrangements with V and J assigned. A fraction of the clones does not appear; measured against another copy, unresolved V genes explain less than half of the discrepancy, and the remainder lacks a known reason. The sample data list 55,000 to 80,000 clones, and approximately 90% of these were observed just once. Around 2.8% of the sample goes to the ten largest clones. This receptor was obtained from an adult with an advanced solid tumor such as melanoma, head and neck, liver or kidney cancer. The source was CD4+ or CD8+ T cells sorted from blood, collected in a trial of the OX40 agonist ivuxolimab.

CDR3 region: CASSHHPGQSGEQFF. The nucleotides are TGTGCCAGCAGCCATCACCCCGGGCAGTCCGGTGAGCAGTTCTTC. This chain joins TRBV4-2 to TRBJ2-1, with no confident D gene call. From cysteine to phenylalanine, the CDR3 is 15 amino acids long. Only the CDR3 region is kept as DNA, spanning 45 bases read in frame from base 1. V was cut back by 3 bases and J by 9 bases, leaving a gap of 18 bases between them. Based on the germline V gene, the CDR1 and CDR2 sequences are LGHNA and YNFKEQ.